Following are 18 T cell receptor beta chains from one sample sequenced in a study of siplizumab effects on memory and regulatory T cells. The data were produced by immunoSEQ multiplex PCR, yet TCRdb's version contains in-frame clones alone and is incomplete. Of over 100,000 clones listed, more than 85% are singletons. Sample: CD4+ T cells sorted from blood. Receptor source: a human donor in good health.

The chain employs TRBV5-1 and TRBJ2-3, with no clear D. Per the germline V gene, CDR1 is SGHRS and CDR2 is YFSETQ. V lost 2 bases to trimming and J lost 2 bases, with 6 bases between them. The CDR3 extends over 13 amino acids. CDR3 sequence (DNA): TGCGCCAGCAGCTTTGGTGACACAGATACGCAGTATTTT. The encoded protein is CASSFGDTDTQYF. Looking up the rest from reference TRBV5-1 and TRBJ2-3 gives the full variable domain: KAGVTQTPRYLIKTRGQQVTLSCSPISGHRSVSWYQQTPGQGLQFLFEYFSETQRNKGNFPGRFSGRQFSNSRSEMNVSTLELGDSALYLCASSFGDTDTQYFGPGTRLTVL.

The V and J genes are TRBV6-1 and TRBJ1-4; TRBD1 matches at 7 bases. CDR1 and CDR2 (germline): MNHNS, SASEGT. J lost 5 bases, V lost 4 bases, and 7 bases had no gene match. The CDR3 is 15 amino acids. CDR3 in amino acids: CASSATGTTNEKLFF. DNA for the CDR3: TGTGCCAGCAGTGCGACAGGGACCACGAATGAAAAACTGTTTTTT.

This chain connects TRBV19 to TRBJ1-1; perhaps TRBD1 as D (5 bases). The germline V and J ends were trimmed by 5 bases and 1 base, with 11 bases remaining between them. Per the germline V gene, CDR1 is LNHDA and CDR2 is SQIVND (reference sequence). The CDR3 covers 14 residues. The CDR3 loop reads CASSGTAGNTEAFF. The CDR3 DNA reads TGTGCCAGTAGTGGGACCGCGGGGAACACTGAAGCTTTCTTT.

This sequence joins TRBV28 and TRBJ2-7, with D hard to call. Germline lookup yields CDR1 MDHEN and CDR2 SYDVKM. V lost 6 bases and J 5 bases, leaving 8 bases between the germline ends. This CDR3 is 11 amino acids long. CDR3 DNA: TGTGCCAGCAGGGTCAAACACGAGCAGTACTTC. This translates into CASRVKHEQYF.

The rearrangement joins TRBV6-1 to TRBJ2-7, with 8 bases aligning to TRBD2. The CDR3 runs to 15 residues. Trimming cost V 4 bases and J 5 bases; bases outside gene matches: 10. The V gene's germline CDR1 is MNHNS and CDR2 SASEGT. The CDR3 DNA reads TGTGCCAGCAGTGTACAAGCGGGAGATACCCACGAGCAGTACTTC. Protein product: CASSVQAGDTHEQYF.

This clone has just a few counts. The rearrangement links TRBV5-4 to TRBJ1-1; D uncertain. This CDR3 has 11 amino acids. V lost 4 bases to trimming and J lost 1 base, with 2 bases between them. Germline CDR1 and CDR2: SGHNT and YYREEE (reference sequence). As DNA, the CDR3 is TGTGCCAGCAGCGAGAACACTGAAGCTTTCTTT. This sequence encodes CASSENTEAFF.

The gene calls are TRBV7-8 and TRBJ2-5, with 13 nucleotides matching TRBD2. J was trimmed by 5 bases and V by 2 bases; bases with no gene match: 14. In germline, CDR1 is SGHVS, CDR2 FQNEAQ. This CDR3 comprises 19 residues. CDR3 bases: TGTGCCAGCAGCTTAAAGTCTCTGGTCGGGACTAGCGGGATGGAGACCCAGTACTTC. Translation: CASSLKSLVGTSGMETQYF.

This sequence joins TRBV29-1 and TRBJ2-7; D ambiguous. In germline, CDR1 is SQVTM, CDR2 ANQGSEA. The CDR3 loop spans 10 amino acids. V lost 6 bases, J lost 6 bases, and 9 bases lay in between. The CDR3 DNA reads as TGCAGCGTCCGTACGGCCGAGCAGTACTTC. This codes for CSVRTAEQYF.

The chain has TRBV5-1 and TRBJ2-7, with D perhaps TRBD1 (6 bases). This CDR3 is built from 15 residues. Trimming took off 0 bases at V and 4 bases at J, with 14 bases between the two ends. CDR1 SGHRS and CDR2 YFSETQ come from the germline V gene. DNA of the CDR3: TGCGCCAGCAGCTTGGATACAGGGACCATGTACGAGCAGTACTTC. This gives the protein CASSLDTGTMYEQYF.

The rearrangement uses TRBV20-1 and TRBJ2-1, with 7 nucleotides matching TRBD2. V shed 5 bases, J shed 10 bases, and the junction held 5 bases outside the gene matches. The CDR3 contains 11 residues. Germline CDR1 reads DFQATT; CDR2 reads SNEGSKA (reference sequence). The CDR3 sequence: CSARRTREQFF. CDR3 DNA sequence: TGCAGTGCTCGACGGACTAGGGAGCAGTTCTTC.

This clone has a handful of counts. The CDR3 loop is CASSIPGGAPSGNQPQHF. CDR3 DNA sequence: TGTGCCAGTAGTATCCCAGGGGGCGCCCCCTCGGGCAATCAGCCCCAGCATTTT. The chain links TRBV19 to TRBJ1-5; TRBD1 aligns across 8 bases. This CDR3 contains 18 residues. In germline, CDR1 is LNHDA, CDR2 SQIVND (reference sequence). Germline trimming cut 3 bases from V and 2 bases from J; bases unmatched to any gene: 12. The full variable domain, its missing parts supplied by reference TRBV19 and TRBJ1-5, is DGGITQSPKYLFRKEGQNVTLSCEQNLNHDAMYWYRQDPGQGLRLIYYSQIVNDFQKGDIAEGYSVSREKKESFPLTVTSAQKNPTAFYLCASSIPGGAPSGNQPQHFGDGTRLSIL.

V is TRBV7-8 and J is TRBJ2-5; D not resolved. Looked up from germline, CDR1 is SGHVS and CDR2 is FQNEAQ. The length of the CDR3 is 11 residues. V was shortened by 3 bases and J by 5 bases, with 4 bases between the two germline ends. CDR3 amino acids: CASSFGETQYF. The CDR3 bases are TGTGCCAGCAGCTTCGGGGAGACCCAGTACTTC.

The V gene is TRBV18, the J gene TRBJ2-5, with a tentative D call TRBD1 (7 bases). CDR3 size: 14 residues. V was cut by 6 bases and J by 3 bases, with 14 bases left in between. Germline loops: CDR1 KGHSH, CDR2 LQKENI. CDR3 sequence reads: CASSAGQSKETQYF. The CDR3 DNA reads TGTGCCAGCTCGGCGGGACAGAGCAAAGAGACCCAGTACTTC.

V is TRBV19 and J is TRBJ2-5; D is perhaps TRBD2 (6 bases). The ends were cut back, 6 bases at V and 5 bases at J, with 16 bases in the middle. Germline CDR1 and CDR2: LNHDA and SQIVND (reference sequence). This CDR3 is 14 amino acids long. CDR3 in amino acids: CASSSHGGRETQYF. The CDR3 DNA reads as TGTGCCAGTAGCAGCCACGGGGGTCGGGAGACCCAGTACTTC.

In this sample, this clone turned up a few times. The V call is TRBV20-1, the J call TRBJ1-2; tentative D call: TRBD1 (5 bases). This CDR3 is 11 amino acids long. V shed 3 bases and J shed 12 bases, with 14 bases lying between them. Germline CDR1 is DFQATT and CDR2 is SNEGSKA (reference sequence). The CDR3 nucleotides read TGCAGTGCTAGGGAGCCAGGGATTGACACCTTC. This gives the protein CSAREPGIDTF.

The chain employs TRBV18 and TRBJ2-2; TRBD1 matches 9 bases. The length of the CDR3 is 17 residues. In germline, CDR1 is KGHSH, CDR2 LQKENI. V trimming: 3 bases; J trimming: 4 bases; junction bases outside the gene matches: 9. CDR3 nucleotide sequence: TGTGCCAGCTCACCGATCGGGTTGACAGGGGGCACCGGGGAGCTGTTTTTT. Translated, it gives CASSPIGLTGGTGELFF.

The chain has TRBV7-2 and TRBJ2-7, with TRBD2 matching over 12 bases. V was pared by 5 bases and J by 1 base, with 12 bases of the junction left unmatched. Germline CDR1 is SGHTA and CDR2 is FQGNSA. The CDR3 is 18 residues long. CDR3 DNA: TGTGCCAGCAGCCGGGGGACTAGCGGGCGCCGGCTTTCCTACGAGCAGTACTTC. Translation: CASSRGTSGRRLSYEQYF.

The rearrangement uses TRBV4-2 and TRBJ2-7; TRBD2 matches 11 bases. The CDR3 is 15 residues long. With V trimmed by 2 bases and J by 8 bases, 8 bases remained unmatched. CDR1 and CDR2 (germline): LGHNA, YNFKEQ. CDR3 region: CASSQLAGGPLKQYF. The CDR3 nucleotides are TGTGCCAGCAGCCAATTAGCGGGAGGGCCTCTGAAGCAGTACTTC.